The 16 T cell receptor beta chains listed next were all sequenced from one sample in a study of cytotoxic CD8 clonotypes in ibrutinib-treated CLL (dated by TCRdb to the early 2020s). Library preparation was by the immunoSEQ multiplex PCR assay. Not all clones reach the TCRdb copy of this immuneACCESS table, which keeps in-frame sequences only. Checked studies attribute under half of the gap to unresolved V genes and leave the rest unexplained. This sample comprises approximately 12,000 clones, approximately 59% of them detected only once. Of the sample, about 25% falls within the top ten clones. The sequences come from PBMCs, collected before ibrutinib treatment. The receptors come from a human donor with chronic lymphocytic leukemia.

The V gene is TRBV5-1, the J gene TRBJ1-3; 10 bases agree with TRBD1. The germline V gene has CDR1 SGHRS and CDR2 YFSETQ. The CDR3 is 16 amino acids. V trimming: 0 bases; J trimming: 2 bases; junction bases outside the gene matches: 2. The CDR3, as DNA: TGCGCCAGCAGCTTGGGACAGGGGGCGCCTGGAAACACCATATATTTT. The encoded protein is CASSLGQGAPGNTIYF.

This clone was recorded a few times. The chain is built from TRBV5-1 and TRBJ2-7; D remains ambiguous. Deletions cut 4 bases from V and 7 bases from J, with 21 bases between. Germline lookup yields CDR1 SGHRS and CDR2 YFSETQ. The CDR3 loop spans 15 amino acids. CDR3 coding DNA: TGCGCCAGCAGCGATCCGGGCCTTCTCGGTGGAGAGCAGTACTTC. Its protein is CASSDPGLLGGEQYF.

The chain recombines TRBV11-2 with TRBJ2-7, with TRBD1 matching 9 bases. The trim removed 4 bases at V and 7 bases at J, leaving 8 bases unmatched. The CDR3 spans 14 residues. From germline, CDR1 is SGHAT and CDR2 FQNNGV. The CDR3 region is CASSSGTGPREQYF. In nucleotides, the CDR3 is TGTGCCAGCAGCTCCGGGACAGGGCCAAGGGAGCAGTACTTC.

Here the CDR3 DNA reads TGCAGTGCAACGACCTATGGCTACACCTTC. Translated: CSATTYGYTF. The chain links TRBV20-1 to TRBJ1-2; no definite D call. V was cut by 6 bases and J by 4 bases, with 6 bases left in between. Germline CDR1 DFQATT, CDR2 SNEGSKA (reference sequence). CDR3 length: 10 amino acids.

The genes are TRBV19 and TRBJ1-2; D unresolved. V was pared by 6 bases and J by 9 bases, with 20 bases between. The length of the CDR3 is 14 residues. Per the germline V gene, CDR1 is LNHDA and CDR2 is SQIVND (reference sequence). CDR3 DNA: TGTGCCAGTAGGGAGGGCCCGGCCGTTACGAGCTACACCTTC. This encodes CASREGPAVTSYTF.

This clone has only a few counts. This chain connects TRBV5-6 to TRBJ2-7; the match to TRBD1 covers 8 bases. Germline assignment: CDR1 SGHDT and CDR2 YYEEEE. Losses at the gene ends were 3 bases for V and 2 bases for J; bases not matched to a gene: 1. The CDR3 is 13 residues long. This CDR3 is CASSWTGTYEQYF. The CDR3 bases are TGTGCCAGCAGCTGGACAGGGACCTACGAGCAGTACTTC.

The chain has TRBV5-1 and TRBJ1-1; TRBD1 matches at 7 bases. V lost 0 bases to trimming and J lost 4 bases; unmatched junction nucleotides: 9. The CDR3 length is 16 residues. Germline lookup yields CDR1 SGHRS and CDR2 YFSETQ. In DNA, the CDR3 is TGCGCCAGCAGCTTGGCCAGAGGGGGCGCGGGCACTGAAGCTTTCTTT. Protein: CASSLARGGAGTEAFF.

The genes are TRBV6-1 and TRBJ2-3; 8 bases match TRBD1. CDR3 length equals 15 residues. Trimming at V came to 5 bases and at J to 2 bases, leaving 6 bases not matched to a gene. Germline assignment: CDR1 MNHNS and CDR2 SASEGT. The CDR3 spells CASSPSDRVTDTQYF. The CDR3 DNA is TGTGCCAGCAGTCCATCGGACAGGGTCACAGATACGCAGTATTTT.

This clone was recorded once. J is TRBJ2-1 and V is TRBV11-2, with TRBD1 identical over 8 bases. Germline-derived CDR1 and CDR2 are SGHAT and FQNNGV. The CDR3 covers 14 residues. V was pared by 5 bases and J by 8 bases, with 8 bases of the junction left unmatched. The CDR3, as DNA: TGTGCCAGCAGCCGAACCCAGGGGGCCTATGAGCAGTTCTTC. Protein sequence: CASSRTQGAYEQFF.

Notes on this clone: A junction boundary mismatches the germline segment, possibly from a read error. The V gene is TRBV27, the J gene TRBJ2-7; 8 bases line up with TRBD2. CDR1 and CDR2 from the germline V gene are MNHEY and SMNVEV (reference sequence). The CDR3 has 14 amino acids. CDR3 amino acids: CASSLSGTSGVQHF. CDR3 nucleotides: TGTGCCAGCAGTTTATCGGGAACTAGCGGTGTCCAGCACTTC.

The chain combines TRBV7-8 with TRBJ1-3; D unresolved. V shed 0 bases and J shed 2 bases, with 5 bases lying between them. This CDR3 has 14 residues. Germline CDR1 reads SGHVS; CDR2 reads FQNEAQ. In DNA, the CDR3 is TGTGCCAGCAGCTTAGCTTTGCCTGGAAACACCATATATTTT. Residues: CASSLALPGNTIYF.

This clone was detected once. The V and J genes are TRBV9 and TRBJ2-5; 8 bases map to TRBD1. Trimming took 3 bases from V and 5 from J; bases not matched to a gene: 6. Germline-derived CDR1 and CDR2 are SGDLS and YYNGEE. The CDR3 sequence is 14 residues long. In DNA form, the CDR3 reads TGTGCCAGCAGCGCGACAGGGGTTCGGGAGACCCAGTACTTC. Protein product: CASSATGVRETQYF.

The chain carries TRBV30 and TRBJ2-2; 8 nucleotides agree with TRBD1. Germline loops: CDR1 GTSNPN, CDR2 SVGIG (reference sequence). This CDR3 spans 15 amino acids. With 4 bases clipped from V and 4 bases from J, the junction kept 8 bases outside the gene matches. CDR3 residues: CAWKEQGGVTGELFF. For the CDR3, the DNA is TGTGCCTGGAAGGAACAGGGGGGAGTCACCGGGGAGCTGTTTTTT.

The V gene is TRBV18, the J gene TRBJ1-1; perhaps TRBD1 as D (6 bases). V lost 3 bases and J lost 3, with 20 bases in between. Germline lookup yields CDR1 KGHSH and CDR2 LQKENI. This CDR3 has 17 residues. The CDR3 DNA reads TGTGCCAGCTCACCGAGGGTTTCAGGGGTGGGAGACACTGAAGCTTTCTTT. It is translated as CASSPRVSGVGDTEAFF.

The V and J genes are TRBV28 and TRBJ2-7, with D perhaps being TRBD1 or TRBD2 (6 bases each). The CDR3 covers 14 residues. V lost 5 bases and J lost 4, with 15 bases in between. Germline V gives CDR1 MDHEN, CDR2 SYDVKM. As DNA, the CDR3 is TGTGCCAGCAGTATCGGGGGCGCCTTATACGAGCAGTACTTC. Translation gives CASSIGGALYEQYF. Using reference TRBV28 and TRBJ2-7 for the parts outside the CDR3, the full variable domain is DVKVTQSSRYLVKRTGEKVFLECVQDMDHENMFWYRQDPGLGLRLIYFSYDVKMKEKGDIPEGYSVSREKKERFSLILESASTNQTSMYLCASSIGGALYEQYFGPGTRLTVT.

The chain carries TRBV28 and TRBJ1-4; TRBD1 matches at 7 bases. Germline CDR1 MDHEN, CDR2 SYDVKM. The CDR3 totals 15 residues. The ends lost 5 bases at V and 4 bases at J; junction bases unmatched: 7. The CDR3 loop reads CASSPLGQINEKLFF. The CDR3, as DNA: TGTGCCAGCAGTCCCCTGGGACAGATTAATGAAAAACTGTTTTTT.